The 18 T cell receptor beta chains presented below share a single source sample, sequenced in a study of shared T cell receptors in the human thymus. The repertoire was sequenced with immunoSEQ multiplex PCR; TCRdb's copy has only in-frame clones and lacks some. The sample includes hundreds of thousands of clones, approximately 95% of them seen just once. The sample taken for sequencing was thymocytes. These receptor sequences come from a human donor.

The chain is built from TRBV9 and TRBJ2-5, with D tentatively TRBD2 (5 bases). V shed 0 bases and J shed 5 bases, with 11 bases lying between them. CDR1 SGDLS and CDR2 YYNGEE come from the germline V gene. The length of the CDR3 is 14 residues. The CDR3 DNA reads TGTGCCAGCAGCGTAGCGGAAGGAGGCGAGACCCAGTACTTC. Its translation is CASSVAEGGETQYF.

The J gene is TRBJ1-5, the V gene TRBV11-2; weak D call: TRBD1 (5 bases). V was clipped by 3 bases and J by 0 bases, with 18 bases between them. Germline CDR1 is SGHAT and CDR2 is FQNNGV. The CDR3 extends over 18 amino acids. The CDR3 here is CASSLAGPLPYSNQPQHF. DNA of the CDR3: TGTGCCAGCAGCTTGGCAGGGCCCCTCCCCTATAGCAATCAGCCCCAGCATTTT.

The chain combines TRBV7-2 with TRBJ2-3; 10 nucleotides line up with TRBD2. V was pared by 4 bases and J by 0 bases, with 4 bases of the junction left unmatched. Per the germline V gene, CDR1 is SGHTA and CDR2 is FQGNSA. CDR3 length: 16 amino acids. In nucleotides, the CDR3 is TGTGCCAGCAGCTCGGGACTAGCGAGTAGCACAGATACGCAGTATTTT. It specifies CASSSGLASSTDTQYF.

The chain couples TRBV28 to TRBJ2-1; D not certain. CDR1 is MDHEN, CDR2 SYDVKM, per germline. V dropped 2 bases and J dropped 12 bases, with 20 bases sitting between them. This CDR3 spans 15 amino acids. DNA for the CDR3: TGTGCCAGCAGTTTAAGCTCTCAGGAAACCTACTTGCAGTTCTTC. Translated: CASSLSSQETYLQFF.

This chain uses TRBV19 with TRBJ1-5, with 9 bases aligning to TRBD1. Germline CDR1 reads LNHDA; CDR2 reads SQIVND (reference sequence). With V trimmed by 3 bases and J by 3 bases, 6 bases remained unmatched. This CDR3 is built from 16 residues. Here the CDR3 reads CASSIRDRANNQPQHF. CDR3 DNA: TGTGCCAGTAGTATCCGGGACAGGGCTAACAATCAGCCCCAGCATTTT.

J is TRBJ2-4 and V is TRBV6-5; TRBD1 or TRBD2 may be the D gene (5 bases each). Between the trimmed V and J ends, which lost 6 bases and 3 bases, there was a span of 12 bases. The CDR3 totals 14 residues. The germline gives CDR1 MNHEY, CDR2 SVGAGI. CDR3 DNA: TGTGCCAGCAGCCACCGGGACGGCAAAAACATTCAGTACTTC. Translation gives CASSHRDGKNIQYF.

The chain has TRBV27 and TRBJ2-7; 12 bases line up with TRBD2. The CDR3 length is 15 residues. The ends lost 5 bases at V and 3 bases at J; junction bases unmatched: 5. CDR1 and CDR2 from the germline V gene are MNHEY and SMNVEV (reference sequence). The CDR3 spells CASSTRTSGIYEQYF. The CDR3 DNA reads TGTGCCAGCAGTACCCGGACTAGCGGGATCTACGAGCAGTACTTC.

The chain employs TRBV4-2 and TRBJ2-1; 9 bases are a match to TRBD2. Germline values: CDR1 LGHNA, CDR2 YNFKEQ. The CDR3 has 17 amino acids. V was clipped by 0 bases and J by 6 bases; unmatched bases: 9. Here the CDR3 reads CASSQDQASGKSNEQFF. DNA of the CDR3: TGTGCCAGCAGCCAAGATCAGGCTAGCGGGAAAAGCAATGAGCAGTTCTTC.

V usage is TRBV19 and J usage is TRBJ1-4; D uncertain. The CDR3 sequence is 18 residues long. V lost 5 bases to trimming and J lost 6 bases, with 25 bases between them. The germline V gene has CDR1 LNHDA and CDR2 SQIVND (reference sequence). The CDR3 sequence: CASSAHPLSWSFDEKLFF. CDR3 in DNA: TGTGCCAGTAGTGCGCATCCACTTTCTTGGAGTTTTGATGAAAAACTGTTTTTT.

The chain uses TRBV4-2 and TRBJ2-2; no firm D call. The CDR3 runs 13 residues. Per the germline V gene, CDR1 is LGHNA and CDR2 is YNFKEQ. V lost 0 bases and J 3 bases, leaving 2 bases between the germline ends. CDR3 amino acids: CASSQDYTGELFF. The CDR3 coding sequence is TGTGCCAGCAGCCAAGACTACACCGGGGAGCTGTTTTTT.

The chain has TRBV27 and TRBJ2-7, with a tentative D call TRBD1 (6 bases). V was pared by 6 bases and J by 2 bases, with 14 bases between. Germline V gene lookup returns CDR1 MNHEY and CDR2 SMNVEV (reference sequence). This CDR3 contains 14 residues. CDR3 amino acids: CASRGTHLTYEQYF. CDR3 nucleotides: TGTGCCAGCAGAGGGACACATTTAACCTACGAGCAGTACTTC.

In DNA form, the CDR3 reads TGCAGTGCTATTCGAGAGACCCAGTACTTC. Its protein product is CSAIRETQYF. The V call is TRBV20-1, the J call TRBJ2-5; D unresolved. V was trimmed by 4 bases and J by 4 bases, leaving 4 bases between them. CDR3 length equals 10 residues. The V gene's germline CDR1 is DFQATT and CDR2 SNEGSKA (reference sequence).

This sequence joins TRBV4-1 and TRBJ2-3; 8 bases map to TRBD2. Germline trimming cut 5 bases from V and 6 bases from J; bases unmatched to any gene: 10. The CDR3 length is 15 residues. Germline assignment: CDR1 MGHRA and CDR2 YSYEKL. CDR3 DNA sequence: TGCGCCAGCAGCGGGGCCCAGCGGGAGTGGGATACGCAGTATTTT. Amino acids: CASSGAQREWDTQYF.

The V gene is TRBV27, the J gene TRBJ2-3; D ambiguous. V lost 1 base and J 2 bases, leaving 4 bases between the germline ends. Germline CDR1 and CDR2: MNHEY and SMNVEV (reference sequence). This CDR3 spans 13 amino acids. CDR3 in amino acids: CASSLFYTDTQYF. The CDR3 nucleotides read TGTGCCAGCAGTTTATTCTACACAGATACGCAGTATTTT.

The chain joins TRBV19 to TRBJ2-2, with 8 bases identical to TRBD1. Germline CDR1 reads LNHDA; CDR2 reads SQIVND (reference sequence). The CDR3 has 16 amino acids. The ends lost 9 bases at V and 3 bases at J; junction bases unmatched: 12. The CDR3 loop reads CASRAGRGPDTGELFF. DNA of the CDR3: TGTGCCAGCAGAGCCGGCAGGGGGCCCGACACCGGGGAGCTGTTTTTT.

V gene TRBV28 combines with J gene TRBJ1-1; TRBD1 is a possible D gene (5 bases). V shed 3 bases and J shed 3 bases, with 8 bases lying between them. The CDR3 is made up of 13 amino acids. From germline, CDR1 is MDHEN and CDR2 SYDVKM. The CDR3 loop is CASSFPGHTEAFF. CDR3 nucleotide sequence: TGTGCCAGCAGTTTTCCGGGACACACTGAAGCTTTCTTT.

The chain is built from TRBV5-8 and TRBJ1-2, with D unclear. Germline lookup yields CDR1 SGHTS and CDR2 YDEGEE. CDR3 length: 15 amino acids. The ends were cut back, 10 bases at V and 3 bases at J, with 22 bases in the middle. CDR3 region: CAPGTNLDGYYGYTF. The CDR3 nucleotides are TGTGCCCCCGGTACAAATTTGGACGGATACTATGGCTACACCTTC.

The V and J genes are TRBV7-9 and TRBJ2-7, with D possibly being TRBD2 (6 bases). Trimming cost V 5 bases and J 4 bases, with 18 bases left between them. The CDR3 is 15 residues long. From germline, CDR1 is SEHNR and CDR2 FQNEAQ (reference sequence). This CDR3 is CASSPGISRGYEQYF. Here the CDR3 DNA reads TGTGCCAGCAGCCCCGGGATTTCACGGGGGTACGAGCAGTACTTC. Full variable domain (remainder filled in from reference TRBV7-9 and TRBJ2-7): DTGVSQNPRHKITKRGQNVTFRCDPISEHNRLYWYRQTLGQGPEFLTYFQNEAQLEKSRLLSDRFSAERPKGSFSTLEIQRTEQGDSAMYLCASSPGISRGYEQYFGPGTRLTVT.